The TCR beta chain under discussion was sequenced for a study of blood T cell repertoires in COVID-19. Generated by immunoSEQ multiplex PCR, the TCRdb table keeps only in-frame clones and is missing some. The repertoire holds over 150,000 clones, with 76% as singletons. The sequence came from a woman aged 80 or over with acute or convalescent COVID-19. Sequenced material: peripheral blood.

CDR3 sequence reads: CASSPRLASGGASGTDTQYF. CDR3 coding DNA: TGTGCCAGCTCACCTCGGTTAGCTAGCGGGGGGGCCAGTGGCACAGATACGCAGTATTTT. The chain has TRBV18 and TRBJ2-3; 12 nucleotides agree with TRBD2. This CDR3 region has 20 residues. The germline CDR1 and CDR2 sequences are KGHSH and LQKENI. V shed 3 bases and J 1 base; nucleotides not matched to a gene: 14.